The entry that follows covers one TCR beta chain sequence. Its antigen is unidentified. This record belongs to a study of shared clonotypes between healthy human individuals. Study-level points and caveats: Tissues were not sampled, only blood, and their repertoires likely differ.

The assay ran at deep level. Method: immunoSEQ multiplex PCR; TCRdb's copy keeps in-frame clones and lacks some. The top ten hold under 15% of the sample, which has roughly 510,000 clones, roughly 79% seen once. Trimming cost V 4 bases and J 3 bases; bases outside gene matches: 4. The CDR3 consists of 13 residues. Germline values: CDR1 GTSNPN, CDR2 SVGIG (reference sequence). The J gene is TRBJ1-1, the V gene TRBV30, with 8 bases fitting TRBD1. The specimen was PBMCs. The TCR comes from a woman aged 40 to 49 in good health. Some clones in this sample may be carry-over from other donors' samples. The CDR3 loop reads CAWTPDRDTEAFF. The DNA of the CDR3 is TGTGCCTGGACCCCGGACAGGGACACTGAAGCTTTCTTT.